These 28 T cell receptor beta chains were sequenced from one sample in a study of blood T cell repertoires in COVID-19. Some clones are missing from TCRdb's copy, which holds only in-frame ones; the method was immunoSEQ multiplex PCR. The profile covers 55,000 to 70,000 clones, with approximately 90% appearing a single time and approximately 8.4% taken by the ten largest. The specimen sequenced was peripheral blood. Receptor source: a woman between 65 and 79 years old with active COVID-19.

The chain employs TRBV9 and TRBJ1-2; D is undetermined. The germline V gene encodes CDR1 SGDLS and CDR2 YYNGEE. CDR3 length: 11 residues. Trimming removed 7 bases from V and 6 bases from J, with 10 bases in between. This CDR3 reads CASEGNDGYTF. DNA of the CDR3: TGTGCCAGCGAGGGAAACGATGGCTACACCTTC.

The chain is built from TRBV7-9 and TRBJ2-3; D is unresolved. Trimming stripped 11 bases from V and 0 bases from J, with 9 bases between. Looked up from germline, CDR1 is SEHNR and CDR2 is FQNEAQ (reference sequence). CDR3 length: 12 amino acids. The CDR3 loop reads CADTESTDTQYF. The CDR3 DNA reads TGTGCCGACACAGAGAGCACAGATACGCAGTATTTT.

This clone was counted between two and nine times. V gene TRBV5-5 combines with J gene TRBJ2-3; tentatively, D is TRBD2 (5 bases). The length of the CDR3 is 16 residues. V was pared by 0 bases and J by 2 bases, with 13 bases between. The germline gives CDR1 SGHKS, CDR2 YYEKEE (reference sequence). CDR3 loop: CASSLAPGGYTDTQYF. CDR3 coding DNA: TGTGCCAGCAGCTTGGCGCCTGGAGGCTACACAGATACGCAGTATTTT. The entire variable domain, with the rest obtained from reference TRBV5-5 and TRBJ2-3, is as follows: DAGVTQSPTHLIKTRGQQVTLRCSPISGHKSVSWYQQVLGQGPQFIFQYYEKEERGRGNFPDRFSARQFPNYSSELNVNALLLGDSALYLCASSLAPGGYTDTQYFGPGTRLTVL.

As DNA, the CDR3 is TGTGCCAGCAGTTTAGGGGCGGGAGGCCTCGTCAATGAGCAGTTCTTC. Its translation: CASSLGAGGLVNEQFF. The chain has TRBV28 and TRBJ2-1; 8 positions match TRBD2. The CDR3 totals 16 residues. Germline trimming cut 2 bases from V and 6 bases from J; bases unmatched to any gene: 9. Germline values: CDR1 MDHEN, CDR2 SYDVKM.

The chain joins TRBV3-1 (or the pseudogene TRBV3-2) to TRBJ2-1, with 8 bases identical to TRBD2. Germline CDR1 reads LGHDT; CDR2 reads YNNKEL (reference sequence). The CDR3 is 14 residues long. The V and J ends lost 5 bases and 6 bases, in that order; junction bases with no gene match: 6. The CDR3 DNA reads as TGTGCCAGCAGCTTAAGCGGGAGTGGCAATGAGCAGTTCTTC. This gives the protein CASSLSGSGNEQFF.

The CDR3 DNA reads TGTGCCAGCAGTTTAGACAGTGAAGCTTTCTTT. As protein: CASSLDSEAFF. This chain joins TRBV28 and TRBJ1-1; tentatively, D is TRBD1 (5 bases). CDR3 length: 11 residues. Germline loops: CDR1 MDHEN, CDR2 SYDVKM. Deletions cut 2 bases from V and 7 bases from J, with 5 bases between. Full variable domain (remainder filled in from reference TRBV28 and TRBJ1-1): DVKVTQSSRYLVKRTGEKVFLECVQDMDHENMFWYRQDPGLGLRLIYFSYDVKMKEKGDIPEGYSVSREKKERFSLILESASTNQTSMYLCASSLDSEAFFGQGTRLTVV.

This chain joins TRBV7-9 and TRBJ2-1, with TRBD2 identical over 10 bases. Trimming at V came to 5 bases and at J to 2 bases, leaving 6 bases not matched to a gene. Germline CDR1 SEHNR, CDR2 FQNEAQ (reference sequence). The CDR3 consists of 16 residues. This chain's CDR3 is CASSTLAGVTYNEQFF. CDR3 coding DNA: TGTGCCAGCAGCACCCTAGCGGGAGTAACCTACAATGAGCAGTTCTTC.

This clone appeared once. The V call is TRBV5-6, the J call TRBJ1-3; D not resolved. V gave up 0 bases and J gave up 1 base, with 5 bases separating them. Per the germline V gene, CDR1 is SGHDT and CDR2 is YYEEEE. The CDR3 runs 14 residues. In nucleotides, the CDR3 is TGTGCCAGCAGCTTGGCCCTGTCTGGAAACACCATATATTTT. This codes for CASSLALSGNTIYF. The full variable domain, rest sourced from reference TRBV5-6 and TRBJ1-3, is DAGVTQSPTHLIKTRGQQVTLRCSPKSGHDTVSWYQQALGQGPQFIFQYYEEEERQRGNFPDRFSGHQFPNYSSELNVNALLLGDSALYLCASSLALSGNTIYFGEGSWLTVV.

This chain uses TRBV19 with TRBJ2-7; 10 bases are shared with TRBD1. CDR1 and CDR2 from the germline V gene are LNHDA and SQIVND (reference sequence). After removal of 5 bases from V and 5 bases from J, the junction contained 6 bases not matched to a gene. CDR3 size: 14 residues. CDR3 nucleotide sequence: TGTGCCAGTAGTTCGGACAGGGGGACGCACGAGCAGTACTTC. Translated, it gives CASSSDRGTHEQYF.

The genes are TRBV19 and TRBJ2-7; 7 bases fit TRBD1. Germline CDR1 is LNHDA and CDR2 is SQIVND (reference sequence). Trimming took 7 bases from V and 2 from J; bases not matched to a gene: 8. The CDR3 loop spans 14 amino acids. DNA of the CDR3: TGTGCCAGTACGGGGACAGAAAACCCCTACGAGCAGTACTTC. It translates to CASTGTENPYEQYF.

The CDR3 sequence: CASSIAGADTQYF. In nucleotides, the CDR3 is TGTGCCAGTAGTATAGCGGGAGCAGATACGCAGTATTTT. The V and J genes are TRBV19 and TRBJ2-3; the D gene is possibly TRBD2 (6 bases). The CDR3 sequence is 13 residues long. Germline V lookup: CDR1 LNHDA, CDR2 SQIVND (reference sequence). Trimming left V 1 base short and J 4 bases short, with 6 bases between.

The V and J genes are TRBV28 and TRBJ2-1, with D tentatively TRBD2 (6 bases). Germline V gives CDR1 MDHEN, CDR2 SYDVKM. With 8 bases removed from V and 8 bases from J, the gap between germline ends came to 16 bases. This CDR3 spans 13 amino acids. The CDR3 loop is CASFLAPGDEQFF. CDR3 sequence (DNA): TGTGCCAGCTTTTTGGCCCCGGGGGATGAGCAGTTCTTC. The full variable domain, its missing parts supplied by reference TRBV28 and TRBJ2-1, is DVKVTQSSRYLVKRTGEKVFLECVQDMDHENMFWYRQDPGLGLRLIYFSYDVKMKEKGDIPEGYSVSREKKERFSLILESASTNQTSMYLCASFLAPGDEQFFGPGTRLTVL.

The genes are TRBV23-1 and TRBJ1-6; 9 bases align to TRBD1. TRBV23-1 counts as an open reading frame of uncertain function. V shed 10 bases and J 6 bases; nucleotides not matched to a gene: 19. The CDR3 length is 18 residues. The DNA of the CDR3 is TGCGCCACCCTTTCAACCCCCCCGGACAGGGGTAGTAATTCACCCCTCCACTTT. It specifies CATLSTPPDRGSNSPLHF.

The J gene is TRBJ2-1, the V gene TRBV28; 12 bases agree with TRBD2. V lost 6 bases to trimming and J lost 6 bases; unmatched junction nucleotides: 6. This CDR3 has 15 residues. The germline gives CDR1 MDHEN, CDR2 SYDVKM. In DNA form, the CDR3 reads TGTGCCAGCAGCGAACTAGCGGGAGGAATCAATGAGCAGTTCTTC. Amino acid sequence: CASSELAGGINEQFF.

The chain carries TRBV27 and TRBJ2-7; 8 bases fit TRBD2. CDR1 is MNHEY, CDR2 SMNVEV, per germline (reference sequence). CDR3 length: 15 amino acids. J lost 4 bases, V lost 3 bases, and 8 bases had no gene match. CDR3 region: CASSFFPGGAYEQYF. The CDR3 region has the DNA TGTGCCAGCAGTTTTTTCCCGGGAGGGGCGTACGAGCAGTACTTC.

The rearrangement links TRBV11-3 to TRBJ2-2; no clear D gene. Trimming left V 2 bases short and J 2 bases short, with 12 bases between. Germline CDR1 reads SGHNT; CDR2 reads YENEEA. This CDR3 spans 16 amino acids. The CDR3 region is CASSLKPLINTGELFF. The CDR3 nucleotides are TGTGCCAGCAGCTTAAAGCCGCTGATCAACACCGGGGAGCTGTTTTTT. The whole variable domain, remainder taken from reference TRBV11-3 and TRBJ2-2, is EAGVVQSPRYKIIEKKQPVAFWCNPISGHNTLYWYLQNLGQGPELLIRYENEEAVDDSQLPKDRFSAERLKGVDSTLKIQPAELGDSAVYLCASSLKPLINTGELFFGEGSRLTVL.

The chain links TRBV6-5 to TRBJ1-3; D unresolved. CDR3 length: 15 residues. V was trimmed by 6 bases and J by 0 bases, leaving 12 bases between them. Germline V gene sequence: CDR1 MNHEY, CDR2 SVGAGI. This CDR3 reads CASSPTGSSGNTIYF. CDR3 coding DNA: TGTGCCAGCAGCCCGACGGGAAGCTCTGGAAACACCATATATTTT.

This chain links TRBV28 with TRBJ1-5, with no clear D. V was cut by 4 bases and J by 1 base, with 14 bases left in between. This CDR3 has 16 amino acids. Per the germline V gene, CDR1 is MDHEN and CDR2 is SYDVKM. CDR3 residues: CASSSGRARSNQPQHF. The CDR3 DNA is TGTGCCAGCAGTTCTGGGAGGGCGAGAAGCAATCAGCCCCAGCATTTT.

The gene calls are TRBV18 and TRBJ2-7, with 7 bases identical to TRBD1. Germline CDR1 reads KGHSH; CDR2 reads LQKENI. Losses at the gene ends were 4 bases for V and 0 bases for J; bases not matched to a gene: 6. The CDR3 has 15 residues. The DNA for the CDR3 is TGTGCCAGCTCACGGACAGGTGGGTCCTCCTACGAGCAGTACTTC. This encodes CASSRTGGSSYEQYF.

The V gene is TRBV7-2, the J gene TRBJ1-1; D is unresolved. There are 15 residues in the CDR3. The germline V gene has CDR1 SGHTA and CDR2 FQGNSA. Trimming removed 5 bases from V and 0 bases from J, with 13 bases in between. This chain's CDR3 is CASSAAGFMNTEAFF. The CDR3, as DNA: TGTGCCAGCAGCGCGGCGGGGTTTATGAACACTGAAGCTTTCTTT. The entire variable domain, with the rest obtained from reference TRBV7-2 and TRBJ1-1, is as follows: GAGVSQSPSNKVTEKGKDVELRCDPISGHTALYWYRQSLGQGLEFLIYFQGNSAPDKSGLPSDRFSAERTGGSVSTLTIQRTQQEDSAVYLCASSAAGFMNTEAFFGQGTRLTVV.

This clone was found a few times. V usage is TRBV3-1 (or the pseudogene TRBV3-2) and J usage is TRBJ2-7; the match to TRBD2 covers 7 bases. The V gene's germline CDR1 is LGHDT and CDR2 YNNKEL (reference sequence). Trimming removed 0 bases from V and 2 bases from J; junction bases left unmatched: 4. There are 15 residues in the CDR3. The CDR3 reads CASSQDLREAYEQYF. For the CDR3, the DNA is TGTGCCAGCAGCCAAGATCTCCGGGAGGCCTACGAGCAGTACTTC.

This chain links TRBV9 with TRBJ2-7; 11 bases align to TRBD2. J was trimmed by 3 bases and V by 4 bases; bases with no gene match: 3. This CDR3 has 14 residues. Germline assignment: CDR1 SGDLS and CDR2 YYNGEE. CDR3 nucleotide sequence: TGTGCCAGCAGCTCCGGGACTAGCGGCTACGAGCAGTACTTC. This translates into CASSSGTSGYEQYF.

The sample holds a few counts of this clone. This sequence joins TRBV19 and TRBJ1-3; possible D gene TRBD1, 5 bases. Trimming stripped 7 bases from V and 9 bases from J, with 22 bases between. CDR1 LNHDA and CDR2 SQIVND come from the germline V gene (reference sequence). CDR3 size: 15 residues. For the CDR3, the DNA is TGTGCCAGTACCCCGGGACTTTCCAGTGGCGGCACCATATATTTT. Amino acids: CASTPGLSSGGTIYF.

The gene calls are TRBV3-1 (or the pseudogene TRBV3-2) and TRBJ1-2; 11 nucleotides agree with TRBD1. Germline values: CDR1 LGHDT, CDR2 YNNKEL (reference sequence). V shed 3 bases, J shed 4 bases, and the junction held 4 bases outside the gene matches. This CDR3 has 15 residues. In DNA form, the CDR3 reads TGTGCCAGCAGCCAGGGGACAGGGGGTACCTATGGCTACACCTTC. Translation gives CASSQGTGGTYGYTF.

V and J are TRBV2 and TRBJ2-7, with D perhaps matching TRBD2 (5 bases). The V and J ends lost 11 bases and 6 bases respectively, with 20 bases between them. Germline loops: CDR1 SNHLY, CDR2 FYNNEI. The CDR3 sequence is 13 residues long. The CDR3 reads CAAKKGRELEQYF. The DNA for the CDR3 is TGTGCCGCCAAGAAAGGGAGAGAACTCGAGCAGTACTTC.

The table lists this clone with a count of one. The gene calls are TRBV10-1 and TRBJ2-1; 12 bases align to TRBD1. Germline V CDR1 and CDR2: WNHNN, SYGVQD (reference sequence). The CDR3 covers 15 residues. Trimming removed 5 bases from V and 7 bases from J; junction bases left unmatched: 6. The CDR3 loop is CASSPGQGARNEQFF. As DNA, the CDR3 is TGCGCCAGCAGTCCGGGACAGGGGGCACGGAATGAGCAGTTCTTC.

V gene TRBV27 combines with J gene TRBJ2-1, with 8 bases that match TRBD2. Germline V gene lookup returns CDR1 MNHEY and CDR2 SMNVEV (reference sequence). The CDR3 length is 17 residues. V dropped 6 bases and J dropped 8; count of bases not matched to a gene: 18. CDR3 loop: CASSPWTSTPLAHEQFF. The CDR3 nucleotides read TGTGCCAGCAGCCCATGGACTAGCACTCCACTGGCTCATGAGCAGTTCTTC.

The CDR3 bases are TGTGCCAGCAGTTCTAGAGATACGCAGTATTTT. Protein: CASSSRDTQYF. The J gene is TRBJ2-3, the V gene TRBV12-3 or TRBV12-4, with D hard to call. Between the trimmed V and J ends, which lost 4 bases and 5 bases, there was a span of 4 bases. This CDR3 has 11 residues.